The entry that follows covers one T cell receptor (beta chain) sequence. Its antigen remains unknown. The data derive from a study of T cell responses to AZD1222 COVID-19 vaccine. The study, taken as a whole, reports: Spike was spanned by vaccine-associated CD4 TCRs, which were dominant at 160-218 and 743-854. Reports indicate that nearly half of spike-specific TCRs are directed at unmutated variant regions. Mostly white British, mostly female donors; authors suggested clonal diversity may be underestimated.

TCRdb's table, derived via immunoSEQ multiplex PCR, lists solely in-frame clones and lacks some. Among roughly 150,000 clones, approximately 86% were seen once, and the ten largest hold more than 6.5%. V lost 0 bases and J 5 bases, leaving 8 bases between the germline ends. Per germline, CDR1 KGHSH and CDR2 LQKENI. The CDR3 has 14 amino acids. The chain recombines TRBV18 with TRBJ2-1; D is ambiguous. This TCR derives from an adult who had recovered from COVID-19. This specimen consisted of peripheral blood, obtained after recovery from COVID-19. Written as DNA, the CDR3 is TGTGCCAGCTCACCACCGGCTCAGGACAATGAGCAGTTCTTC. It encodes CASSPPAQDNEQFF.